The subject of this entry is one T cell receptor beta chain. The antigen remains undetermined. CDR1 MGHRA and CDR2 YSYEKL come from the germline V gene. This CDR3 has 15 residues. The V segment lost 3 bases and the J segment 4 bases; nucleotides outside the gene matches: 7. The sample comes from a study of yellow fever vaccine responses in identical twins. General observations from the study: A vaccine T cell response that seemed partly convergent and partly personalized was reported in twins.

MiXCR, applied by TCRdb to the RT-PCR reads, yields one record per CDR3 protein. The profile shows about 1,400 distinct CDR3 sequences, 90% of them singletons. The sample in question was T cells from blood (PBMCs), unsorted or a sorted subset (not recorded which), obtained before or after yellow fever vaccination (not recorded which). This rearrangement joins TRBV4-1 to TRBJ2-7; 9 bases map to TRBD2. The origin of this receptor is a young woman who received the yellow fever vaccine. Written as DNA, the CDR3 is TGCGCCAGCAGCCAGGGGCGGGGGGGCCGTTACGAGCAGTACTTC. Its translation: CASSQGRGGRYEQYF.